A single sample gave rise to the 21 T cell receptor beta chains below, sequenced in a study of cytomegalovirus exposure and HLA in healthy donors. Primers for the PCR totalled 60 Vbeta and 13 Jbeta. Sequencing was performed with immunoSEQ multiplex PCR; in TCRdb, only in-frame clones are kept and a portion is missing. The data hold around 50,000 clones, with around 74% observed a single time. The sample was PBMCs. These receptors came from a young man in good health and CMV-seronegative.

This sequence joins TRBV30 and TRBJ2-5; TRBD2 matches 12 bases. The junction had 0 bases not matched to a gene; V was cut back by 0 bases and J by 1 base. Germline lookup yields CDR1 GTSNPN and CDR2 SVGIG (reference sequence). The CDR3 is 15 amino acids. CDR3: CAWSVTSGSQETQYF. The CDR3 region has the DNA TGTGCCTGGAGTGTGACTAGCGGGAGCCAAGAGACCCAGTACTTC. The variable domain in full, with the rest retrieved from reference TRBV30 and TRBJ2-5, is SQTIHQWPATLVQPVGSPLSLECTVEGTSNPNLYWYRQAAGRGLQLLFYSVGIGQISSEVPQNLSASRPQDRQFILSSKKLLLSDSGFYLCAWSVTSGSQETQYFGPGTRLLVL.

The chain carries TRBV10-3 and TRBJ2-7; TRBD2 matches 7 bases. Unmatched junction bases numbered 14, after V lost 4 bases and J lost 5 bases. Per germline, CDR1 ENHRY and CDR2 SYGVKD. CDR3 length equals 16 residues. CDR3 DNA sequence: TGTGCCATCAGTGTAGGATGGAGGGAGGGCCCCCACGAGCAGTACTTC. Protein product: CAISVGWREGPHEQYF.

This chain joins TRBV5-4 and TRBJ2-7, with TRBD2 matching over 10 bases. This CDR3 comprises 16 residues. Germline-derived CDR1 and CDR2 are SGHNT and YYREEE (reference sequence). V trimming: 4 bases; J trimming: 6 bases; junction bases outside the gene matches: 13. CDR3 bases: TGTGCCAGCAGCATACTCGGGCTAGCGGGAGAGGGCGAGCAGTACTTC. Its translation is CASSILGLAGEGEQYF.

V gene TRBV30 combines with J gene TRBJ2-2, with D maybe TRBD2 (6 bases). V was shortened by 3 bases and J by 8 bases, with 16 bases between the two germline ends. The CDR3 runs 14 residues. Germline CDR1 reads GTSNPN; CDR2 reads SVGIG (reference sequence). The CDR3 loop is CAWSLSSAWGELFF. CDR3 nucleotide sequence: TGTGCCTGGAGCTTATCTAGCGCCTGGGGGGAGCTGTTTTTT.

The gene calls are TRBV10-3 and TRBJ2-2, with 11 bases aligning to TRBD2. CDR3 length: 17 amino acids. Germline loops: CDR1 ENHRY, CDR2 SYGVKD. V shed 3 bases and J 5 bases; nucleotides not matched to a gene: 8. The CDR3 is CAISDSGRALTTGELFF. CDR3 nucleotides: TGTGCCATCAGTGATAGCGGGAGGGCCTTAACGACCGGGGAGCTGTTTTTT.

The rearrangement uses TRBV5-4 and TRBJ2-3, with a weak D call TRBD1 (6 bases). The germline V gene encodes CDR1 SGHNT and CDR2 YYREEE (reference sequence). V was clipped by 2 bases and J by 1 base, with 11 bases between them. The CDR3 totals 15 residues. CDR3 loop: CASSFGSGGTDTQYF. The CDR3 region has the DNA TGTGCCAGCAGCTTCGGGTCAGGGGGCACAGATACGCAGTATTTT.

This clone has just one count. J is TRBJ1-1 and V is TRBV29-1, with TRBD1 matching over 8 bases. The germline V gene has CDR1 SQVTM and CDR2 ANQGSEA. The CDR3 is 15 residues long. V lost 3 bases, J lost 4 bases, and 10 bases stayed unmatched. Written as DNA, the CDR3 is TGCAGCGTTGAGGGGGACAGGTTTGTTCCCACTGAAGCTTTCTTT. This encodes CSVEGDRFVPTEAFF. Supplemented by reference TRBV29-1 and TRBJ1-1, the full variable domain reads SAVISQKPSRDICQRGTSLTIQCQVDSQVTMMFWYRQQPGQSLTLIATANQGSEATYESGFVIDKFPISRPNLTFSTLTVSNMSPEDSSIYLCSVEGDRFVPTEAFFGQGTRLTVV.

This chain uses TRBV12-5 with TRBJ1-2; D gene ambiguous. V dropped 0 bases and J dropped 5 bases, with 16 bases sitting between them. Germline CDR1 is LGHNT and CDR2 is FRNRAP. The CDR3 extends over 16 amino acids. The CDR3 protein is CASGLVLGSSPYGYTF. Written as DNA, the CDR3 is TGTGCTAGTGGTTTGGTACTAGGGTCTAGTCCGTATGGCTACACCTTC.

This clone was found once. The chain combines TRBV29-1 with TRBJ1-2; D is ambiguous. Trimming left V 3 bases short and J 6 bases short, with 11 bases between. CDR3 length: 12 residues. The germline gives CDR1 SQVTM, CDR2 ANQGSEA. The CDR3 DNA sequence: TGCAGCGTTGATCATCCGGGTCATGGCTACACCTTC. Residues: CSVDHPGHGYTF.

The CDR3 DNA reads as TGTGCCAGTAGTATCGACAGTAACTATGGCTACACCTTC. This encodes CASSIDSNYGYTF. V is TRBV19 and J is TRBJ1-2; TRBD1 is a possible D gene (5 bases). The germline CDR1 and CDR2 sequences are LNHDA and SQIVND (reference sequence). The length of the CDR3 is 13 residues. Trimming removed 3 bases from V and 1 base from J, with 6 bases in between.

This sequence joins TRBV5-6 and TRBJ2-7; possible D gene TRBD2, 7 bases. CDR1 SGHDT and CDR2 YYEEEE come from the germline V gene. The CDR3 covers 15 residues. Trimming left V 0 bases short and J 2 bases short, with 12 bases between. The CDR3 loop reads CASSLVSGGPYEQYF. The CDR3 DNA is TGTGCCAGCAGCTTGGTTTCGGGGGGCCCCTACGAGCAGTACTTC.

CDR3 sequence (DNA): TGTGCCAGCACTGGAGGGGCCTACGAGCAGTACTTC. Amino acid sequence: CASTGGAYEQYF. The chain has TRBV27 and TRBJ2-7; TRBD2 might be the D (6 bases). CDR3 length: 12 residues. V dropped 7 bases and J dropped 2 bases, with 9 bases sitting between them. CDR1 is MNHEY, CDR2 SMNVEV, per germline (reference sequence).

This rearrangement joins TRBV2 to TRBJ2-5; D might be TRBD2 (6 bases). Per germline, CDR1 SNHLY and CDR2 FYNNEI. The CDR3 is 14 residues long. V was pared by 7 bases and J by 11 bases, with 23 bases between. In nucleotides, the CDR3 is TGTGCCAGCAATGGGAATAGAGGGACGGGGGAGCAGTACTTC. The encoded protein is CASNGNRGTGEQYF.

This clone was detected a few times. This sequence joins TRBV5-4 and TRBJ1-1, with 12 bases matching TRBD1. The V gene end was trimmed by 7 bases and the J gene end by 1 base; junction bases not matched to a gene: 11. Germline assignment: CDR1 SGHNT and CDR2 YYREEE (reference sequence). This CDR3 has 17 amino acids. The CDR3 protein is CASRKGGQGARNTEAFF. CDR3 sequence (DNA): TGTGCCAGCCGTAAAGGGGGACAGGGGGCCAGGAACACTGAAGCTTTCTTT.

The chain employs TRBV7-9 and TRBJ2-1; TRBD2 matches at 7 bases. V shed 6 bases, J shed 0 bases, and the junction held 8 bases outside the gene matches. CDR3 length equals 16 residues. Germline V lookup: CDR1 SEHNR, CDR2 FQNEAQ (reference sequence). The CDR3 region is CASRGGDVSSYNEQFF. DNA for the CDR3: TGTGCCAGCAGGGGGGGGGATGTGAGCTCCTACAATGAGCAGTTCTTC.

Regarding this clone: A read error may account for a junction end that differs from germline. V and J are TRBV29-1 and TRBJ2-7; 7 bases are a match to TRBD2. The CDR3 has 13 amino acids. CDR1 SQVTM and CDR2 ANQGSEA come from the germline V gene. The CDR3 nucleotides are TGCAGCGTTGAGGGCGGGAGCTCCCACGAGCAGTACTTC. It specifies CSVEGGSSHEQYF.

V is TRBV10-2 and J is TRBJ2-7, with D perhaps matching TRBD1 (5 bases). CDR1 and CDR2 from the germline V gene are WSHSY and SAAADI. V lost 9 bases and J lost 0, with 12 bases in between. This CDR3 comprises 13 residues. The CDR3 is CASQRGSSYEQYF. The CDR3 DNA is TGCGCCAGTCAAAGGGGAAGCTCCTACGAGCAGTACTTC.

The J gene is TRBJ1-1, the V gene TRBV5-1; 7 bases fit TRBD1. The length of the CDR3 is 14 residues. The ends lost 4 bases at V and 5 bases at J; junction bases unmatched: 8. Germline values: CDR1 SGHRS, CDR2 YFSETQ. DNA of the CDR3: TGCGCCAGCAGCGCGAACAGGGGTGGGACTGAAGCTTTCTTT. Residues: CASSANRGGTEAFF.

The J gene is TRBJ2-5, the V gene TRBV5-1, with TRBD2 identical over 16 bases. Germline CDR1 and CDR2: SGHRS and YFSETQ. The V and J ends lost 2 bases and 5 bases, in that order; junction bases with no gene match: 6. The CDR3 contains 17 residues. CDR3 region: CASSFWGLAGGRETQYF. The CDR3 DNA sequence: TGCGCCAGCAGCTTCTGGGGACTAGCGGGAGGGCGGGAGACCCAGTACTTC.

The chain carries TRBV30 and TRBJ2-2; 7 nucleotides agree with TRBD2. The CDR3 length is 14 residues. Trimming at V came to 4 bases and at J to 7 bases, leaving 9 bases not matched to a gene. The germline CDR1 and CDR2 sequences are GTSNPN and SVGIG (reference sequence). In nucleotides, the CDR3 is TGTGCCTGGATGGGGCGGGAGAAGGGCGGGGAGCTGTTTTTT. Protein sequence: CAWMGREKGGELFF.

The rearrangement uses TRBV6-5 and TRBJ2-7; D is perhaps TRBD1 (5 bases). V dropped 0 bases and J dropped 1 base, with 13 bases sitting between them. The germline V gene has CDR1 MNHEY and CDR2 SVGAGI. This CDR3 contains 16 residues. CDR3 bases: TGTGCCAGCAGTTACTCGAGACAGATCGGGTCCTACGAGCAGTACTTC. Protein sequence: CASSYSRQIGSYEQYF.